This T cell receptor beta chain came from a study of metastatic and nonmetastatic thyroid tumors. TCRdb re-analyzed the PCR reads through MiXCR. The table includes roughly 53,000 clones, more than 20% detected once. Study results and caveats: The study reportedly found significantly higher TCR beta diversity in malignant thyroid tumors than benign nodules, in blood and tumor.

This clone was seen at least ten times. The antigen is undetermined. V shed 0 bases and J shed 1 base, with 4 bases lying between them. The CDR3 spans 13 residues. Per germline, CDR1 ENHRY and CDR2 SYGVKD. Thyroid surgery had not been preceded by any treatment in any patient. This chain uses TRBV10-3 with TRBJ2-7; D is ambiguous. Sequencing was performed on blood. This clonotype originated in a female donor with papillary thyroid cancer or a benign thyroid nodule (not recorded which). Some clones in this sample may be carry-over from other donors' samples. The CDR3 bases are TGTGCCATCAGTGAGTCAGGGTCCTACGAGCAGTACTTC. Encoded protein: CAISESGSYEQYF.